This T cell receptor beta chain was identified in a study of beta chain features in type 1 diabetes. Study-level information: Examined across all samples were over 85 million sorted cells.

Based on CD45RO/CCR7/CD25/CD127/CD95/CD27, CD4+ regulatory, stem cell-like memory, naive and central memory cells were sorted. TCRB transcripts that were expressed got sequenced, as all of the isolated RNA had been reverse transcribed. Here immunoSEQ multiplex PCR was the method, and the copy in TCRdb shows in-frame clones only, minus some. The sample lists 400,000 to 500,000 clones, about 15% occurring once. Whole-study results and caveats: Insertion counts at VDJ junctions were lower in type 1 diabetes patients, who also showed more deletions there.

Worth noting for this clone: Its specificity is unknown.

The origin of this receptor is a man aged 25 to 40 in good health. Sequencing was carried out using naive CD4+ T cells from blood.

The CDR3 nucleotides are TGTGCCAGCAGCGTAGGGTCCACCGGAGGTGATACGCAGTATTTT. Its protein is CASSVGSTGGDTQYF. This chain joins TRBV9 and TRBJ2-3, with D possibly being TRBD2 (5 bases). Trimming stripped 0 bases from V and 6 bases from J, with 14 bases between. The germline V gene encodes CDR1 SGDLS and CDR2 YYNGEE. This CDR3 is 15 amino acids long.